A single TCR beta chain is shown here with its context. The antigen remains undetermined. Repertoires were generated with immunoSEQ multiplex PCR, while TCRdb's copy carries only in-frame clones and drops some. This sample has around 20,000 clones, with 75% to 95% found just once. The data are from a study of T cell repertoires and Cas9 in healthy adults. Overall study context: SpCas9-reactive CD4 and CD8 T cells were characterized for potency, cytotoxicity and lineage. Study conclusions and caveats: SpCas9-reactive regulatory T cells reportedly mitigated SpCas9-reactive effector T cells in vitro.

The CDR3 covers 15 residues. The V end lost 6 bases, the J end lost 2 bases, and 16 bases lay between the germline ends. The germline V gene encodes CDR1 KGHSH and CDR2 LQKENI. The sample consisted of CD4+ effector T cells (CD127+, CD25-, CD137-, CD154-) from PBMCs; culture status not recorded. The chain joins TRBV18 to TRBJ2-5; D is uncertain. This receptor was identified in a human donor in good health. CDR3 region: CASSPPARPQETQYF. The CDR3 region has the DNA TGTGCCAGCTCCCCCCCGGCTAGACCACAAGAGACCCAGTACTTC.